By sample share, the clone carrying this TCR beta chain is medium-sized. Its antigen is currently unknown. Germline V gene data show CDR1 as SGHAT and CDR2 as FQNNGV. This CDR3 contains 14 residues. With 3 bases removed from V and 12 bases from J, the gap between germline ends came to 18 bases. The source of the sample is a study of T-cell memory formation after mild COVID-19. Turning to the study itself: Most TCR clusters belonged to a single donor.

Researchers used 5'RACE with constant-segment primers to make TCR alpha and TCR beta cDNA libraries that carry sample barcodes and UMIs. TCRdb independently ran MiXCR on the 5' RACE reads; one entry per CDR3 protein. Of almost 550,000 distinct CDR3 sequences listed, around 20% are singletons. Broader study findings: Of the contracting clones, CD4+ ones lay mainly in CM and EM, and CD8+ ones in EMRA. The appearance of some responding clones in pre-infection memory suggested that cross-reactive memory joined.

Sequencing input: PBMCs or a T cell subset sorted from them (not recorded which). The chain employs TRBV11-2 and TRBJ2-1; TRBD2 might be the D (6 bases). The origin of this receptor is an adult woman who had mild COVID-19 (a few samples of this study predate the infection). Cell type and time point are not known. CDR3 region: CASSFDSGPGGQFF. In nucleotides, the CDR3 is TGTGCCAGCAGCTTCGACTCTGGGCCCGGGGGGCAGTTCTTC.